These 8 T cell receptor beta chains came from one sample sequenced in a study of CD8 T cells in ankylosing spondylitis. Study observations and caveats: Blood of patients with ankylosing spondylitis appeared to be characterized by a TCR beta motif of roughly eight highly homologous variants.

TCRdb re-derived calls from the 5' RACE reads in MiXCR, one entry per CDR3 protein. The table records 500,000 to 550,000 distinct CDR3 sequences, approximately 11% of them present only once. Antigen specificity for these receptors is unknown. Sequenced: blood, either unsorted or a sorted T cell fraction (not recorded which). The receptor set was obtained from a male donor with ankylosing spondylitis.

This clonotype was recorded at least ten times. The CDR3, as DNA: TGTGCCAGCAGTAAGGGACTAGCGGGGTACAATGAGCAGTTCTTC. Translation: CASSKGLAGYNEQFF. The V gene is TRBV12-3 or TRBV12-4, the J gene TRBJ2-1; 13 positions match TRBD2. The J segment lost 4 bases and the V segment lost 5 bases, leaving 2 bases of the junction unmatched. This CDR3 contains 15 residues.

The rearrangement joins TRBV9 to TRBJ1-5, with 12 bases identical to TRBD1. The CDR3 contains 15 residues. With V trimmed by 3 bases and J by 6 bases, 4 bases remained unmatched. The germline V gene encodes CDR1 SGDLS and CDR2 YYNGEE. Here the CDR3 reads CASSAGTGGGQPQHF. As DNA, the CDR3 is TGTGCCAGCAGCGCCGGGACAGGGGGCGGTCAGCCCCAGCATTTT.

This clonotype was recorded many times. This chain links TRBV5-1 with TRBJ1-1; 9 bases align to TRBD1. The CDR3 runs 16 residues. Germline values: CDR1 SGHRS, CDR2 YFSETQ. V gave up 4 bases and J gave up 6 bases; unmatched junction bases: 13. CDR3: CASSTYRGQSTAEAFF. CDR3 coding DNA: TGCGCCAGCAGCACTTACAGGGGGCAGTCGACCGCTGAAGCTTTCTTT.

This clonotype was counted a few times. The V call is TRBV7-2, the J call TRBJ1-6; no definite D call. This CDR3 has 13 amino acids. From germline, CDR1 is SGHTA and CDR2 FQGNSA. Trimming left V 5 bases short and J 7 bases short, with 9 bases between. CDR3 protein: CASSATANSPLHF. Here the CDR3 DNA reads TGTGCCAGCAGCGCCACAGCGAATTCACCCCTCCACTTT. The full variable domain, in which reference TRBV7-2 and TRBJ1-6 provide the parts outside the CDR3, is GAGVSQSPSNKVTEKGKDVELRCDPISGHTALYWYRQSLGQGLEFLIYFQGNSAPDKSGLPSDRFSAERTGGSVSTLTIQRTQQEDSAVYLCASSATANSPLHFGNGTRLTVT.

The sample holds many counts of this clonotype. This sequence joins TRBV12-3 or TRBV12-4 and TRBJ2-7, with a possible D match to TRBD2 (6 bases). The ends were cut back, 4 bases at V and 0 bases at J, with 10 bases in the middle. This CDR3 has 14 residues. This CDR3 is CASSWSGSSYEQYF. The DNA for the CDR3 is TGTGCCAGCAGTTGGTCCGGGAGCTCCTACGAGCAGTACTTC.

This clonotype was seen a few times. The chain recombines TRBV12-3 or TRBV12-4 with TRBJ1-5, with 7 bases aligning to TRBD1. The V segment lost 3 bases and the J segment 4 bases; nucleotides outside the gene matches: 6. This CDR3 has 15 residues. CDR3 residues: CASSFFDRENQPQHF. The CDR3 coding sequence is TGTGCCAGCAGTTTTTTCGACAGGGAGAATCAGCCCCAGCATTTT.

The table lists this clonotype with many counts. The chain couples TRBV11-2 to TRBJ1-2, with D unclear. Germline V gives CDR1 SGHAT, CDR2 FQNNGV. The V end was cut by 4 bases, the J end by 1 base, with 10 bases between. This CDR3 comprises 14 residues. CDR3 in DNA: TGTGCCAGCAGCTCCCGACGTTTTAACTATGGCTACACCTTC. Amino acids: CASSSRRFNYGYTF.

This clonotype was counted a few times. V is TRBV20-1 and J is TRBJ2-7; the match to TRBD1 covers 9 bases. The CDR3 is made up of 13 amino acids. With V trimmed by 6 bases and J by 3 bases, 6 bases remained unmatched. The germline V gene has CDR1 DFQATT and CDR2 SNEGSKA (reference sequence). Here the CDR3 reads CSAARQGDYEQYF. CDR3 in DNA: TGCAGTGCCGCGAGACAGGGGGACTACGAGCAGTACTTC.